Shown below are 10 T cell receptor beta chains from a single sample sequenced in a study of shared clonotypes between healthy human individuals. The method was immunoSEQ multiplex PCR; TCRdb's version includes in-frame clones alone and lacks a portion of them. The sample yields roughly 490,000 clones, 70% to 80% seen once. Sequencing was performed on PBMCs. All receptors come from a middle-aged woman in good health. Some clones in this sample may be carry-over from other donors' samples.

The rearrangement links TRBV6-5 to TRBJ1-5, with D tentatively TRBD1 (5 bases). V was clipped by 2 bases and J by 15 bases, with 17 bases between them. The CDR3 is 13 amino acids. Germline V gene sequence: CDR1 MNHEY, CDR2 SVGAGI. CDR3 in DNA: TGTGCCAGCAGTTACGGAGGTAATAGACAGTGGCATTTT. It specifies CASSYGGNRQWHF.

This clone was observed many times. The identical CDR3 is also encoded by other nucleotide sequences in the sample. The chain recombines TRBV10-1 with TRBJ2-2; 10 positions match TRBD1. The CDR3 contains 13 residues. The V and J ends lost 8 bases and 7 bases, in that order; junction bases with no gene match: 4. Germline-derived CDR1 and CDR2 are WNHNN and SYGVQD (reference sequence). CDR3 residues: CASQTGGGGELFF. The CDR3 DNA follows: TGCGCCAGCCAGACAGGGGGCGGCGGGGAGCTGTTTTTT.

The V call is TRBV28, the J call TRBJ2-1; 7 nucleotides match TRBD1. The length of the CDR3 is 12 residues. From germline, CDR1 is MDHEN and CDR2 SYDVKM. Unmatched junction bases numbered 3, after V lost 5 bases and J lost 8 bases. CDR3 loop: CASSPTGHEQFF. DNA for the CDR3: TGTGCCAGCAGTCCGACAGGGCATGAGCAGTTCTTC.

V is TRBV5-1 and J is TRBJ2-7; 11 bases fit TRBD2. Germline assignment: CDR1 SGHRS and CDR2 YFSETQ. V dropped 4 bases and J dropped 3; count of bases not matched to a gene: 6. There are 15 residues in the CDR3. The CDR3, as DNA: TGCGCCAGCAGCGTACTAGCGGGAGAATTCTACGAGCAGTACTTC. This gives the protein CASSVLAGEFYEQYF.

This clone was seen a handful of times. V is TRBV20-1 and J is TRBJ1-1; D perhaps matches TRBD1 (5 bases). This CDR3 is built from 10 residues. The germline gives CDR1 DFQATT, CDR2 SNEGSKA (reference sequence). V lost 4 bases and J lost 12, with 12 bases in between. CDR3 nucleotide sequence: TGCAGTGCTAACCACCGGGGGACTTTCTTT. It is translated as CSANHRGTFF.

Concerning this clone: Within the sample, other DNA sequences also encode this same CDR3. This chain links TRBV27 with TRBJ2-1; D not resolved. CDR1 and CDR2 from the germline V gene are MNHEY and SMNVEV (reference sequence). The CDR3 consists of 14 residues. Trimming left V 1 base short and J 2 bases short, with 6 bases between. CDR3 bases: TGTGCCAGCAGTTTATTGGGTGCCTACAATGAGCAGTTCTTC. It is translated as CASSLLGAYNEQFF.

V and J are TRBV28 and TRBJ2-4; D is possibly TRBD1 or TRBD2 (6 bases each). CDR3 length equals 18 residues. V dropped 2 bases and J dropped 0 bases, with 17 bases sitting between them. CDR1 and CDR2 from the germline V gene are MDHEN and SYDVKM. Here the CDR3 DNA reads TGTGCCAGCAGTTTAGAGGGCTTAGGGGGACTAGCCAAAAACATTCAGTACTTC. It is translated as CASSLEGLGGLAKNIQYF.

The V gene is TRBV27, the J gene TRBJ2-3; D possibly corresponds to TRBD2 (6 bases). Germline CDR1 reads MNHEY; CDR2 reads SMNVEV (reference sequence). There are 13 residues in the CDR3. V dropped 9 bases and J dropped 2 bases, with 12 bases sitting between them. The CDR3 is CARKAGHTDTQYF. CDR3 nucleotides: TGTGCCAGAAAAGCGGGTCACACAGATACGCAGTATTTT.

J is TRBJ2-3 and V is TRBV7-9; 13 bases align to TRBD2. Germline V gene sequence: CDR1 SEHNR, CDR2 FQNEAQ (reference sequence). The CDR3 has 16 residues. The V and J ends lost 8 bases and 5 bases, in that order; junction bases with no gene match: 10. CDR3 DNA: TGTGCCAGCGGCTCCGGGACTAGCGGGATCATAGATACGCAGTATTTT. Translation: CASGSGTSGIIDTQYF. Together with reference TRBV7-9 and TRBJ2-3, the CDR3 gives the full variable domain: DTGVSQNPRHKITKRGQNVTFRCDPISEHNRLYWYRQTLGQGPEFLTYFQNEAQLEKSRLLSDRFSAERPKGSFSTLEIQRTEQGDSAMYLCASGSGTSGIIDTQYFGPGTRLTVL.

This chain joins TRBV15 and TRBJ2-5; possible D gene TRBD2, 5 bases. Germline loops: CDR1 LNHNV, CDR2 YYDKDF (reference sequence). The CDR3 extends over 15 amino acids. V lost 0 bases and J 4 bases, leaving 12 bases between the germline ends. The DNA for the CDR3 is TGTGCCACCAGCAGAGATGGCCAAGGAGGAGAGACCCAGTACTTC. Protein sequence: CATSRDGQGGETQYF. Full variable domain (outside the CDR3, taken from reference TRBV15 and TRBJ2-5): DAMVIQNPRYQVTQFGKPVTLSCSQTLNHNVMYWYQQKSSQAPKLLFHYYDKDFNNEADTPDNFQSRRPNTSFCFLDIRSPGLGDTAMYLCATSRDGQGGETQYFGPGTRLLVL.